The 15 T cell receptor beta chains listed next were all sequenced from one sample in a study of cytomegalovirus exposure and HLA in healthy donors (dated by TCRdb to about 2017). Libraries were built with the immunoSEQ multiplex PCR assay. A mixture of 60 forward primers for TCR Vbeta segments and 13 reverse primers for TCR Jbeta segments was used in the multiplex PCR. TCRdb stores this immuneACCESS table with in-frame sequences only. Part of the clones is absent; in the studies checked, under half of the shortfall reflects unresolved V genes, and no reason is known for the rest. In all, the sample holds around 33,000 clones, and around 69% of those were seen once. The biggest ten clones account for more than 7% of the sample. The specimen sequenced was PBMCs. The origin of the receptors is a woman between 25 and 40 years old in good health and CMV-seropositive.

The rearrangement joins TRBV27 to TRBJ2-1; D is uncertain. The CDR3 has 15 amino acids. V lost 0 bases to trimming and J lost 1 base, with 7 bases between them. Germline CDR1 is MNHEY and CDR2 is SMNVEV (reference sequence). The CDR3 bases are TGTGCCAGCAGTTTATCGCGGTTATCCTACAATGAGCAGTTCTTC. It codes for CASSLSRLSYNEQFF.

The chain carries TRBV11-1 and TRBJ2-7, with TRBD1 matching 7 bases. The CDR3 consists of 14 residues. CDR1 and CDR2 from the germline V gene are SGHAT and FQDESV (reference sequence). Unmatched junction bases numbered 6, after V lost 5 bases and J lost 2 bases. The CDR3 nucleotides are TGTGCCAGCAGCCAGGTAGGACAGGCCTACGAGCAGTACTTC. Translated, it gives CASSQVGQAYEQYF.

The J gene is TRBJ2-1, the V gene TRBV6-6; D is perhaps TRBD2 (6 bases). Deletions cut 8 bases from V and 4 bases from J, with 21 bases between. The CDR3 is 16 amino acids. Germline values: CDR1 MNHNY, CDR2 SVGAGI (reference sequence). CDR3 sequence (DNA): TGTGCCAGCCTCGCTACGGGAGTGGGTAGTTACAATGAGCAGTTCTTC. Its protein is CASLATGVGSYNEQFF.

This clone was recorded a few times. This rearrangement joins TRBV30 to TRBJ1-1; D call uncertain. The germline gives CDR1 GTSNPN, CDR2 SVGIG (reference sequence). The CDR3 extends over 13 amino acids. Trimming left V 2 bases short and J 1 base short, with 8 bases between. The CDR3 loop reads CAWSSTENTEAFF. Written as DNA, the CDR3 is TGTGCCTGGAGTTCTACAGAGAACACTGAAGCTTTCTTT.

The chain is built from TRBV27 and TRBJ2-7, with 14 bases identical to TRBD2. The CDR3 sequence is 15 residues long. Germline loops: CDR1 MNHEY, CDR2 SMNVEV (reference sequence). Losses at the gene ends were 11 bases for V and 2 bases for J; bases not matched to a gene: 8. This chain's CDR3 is CACRLAGGSAYEQYF. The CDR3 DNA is TGTGCCTGCCGACTAGCGGGGGGGTCGGCCTACGAGCAGTACTTC.

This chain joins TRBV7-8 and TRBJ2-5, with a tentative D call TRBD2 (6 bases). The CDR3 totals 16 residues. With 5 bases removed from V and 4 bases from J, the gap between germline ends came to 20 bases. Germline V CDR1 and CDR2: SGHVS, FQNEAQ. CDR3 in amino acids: CASSHRGAGSGETQYF. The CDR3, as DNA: TGTGCCAGCAGCCACCGGGGAGCGGGTTCCGGAGAGACCCAGTACTTC.

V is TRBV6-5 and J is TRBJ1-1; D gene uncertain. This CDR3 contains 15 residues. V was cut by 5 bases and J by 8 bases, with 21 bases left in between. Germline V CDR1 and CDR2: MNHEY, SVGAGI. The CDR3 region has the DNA TGTGCCAGCAGTAGACCGGTACAGCCGGAAGGAGAAGCTTTCTTT. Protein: CASSRPVQPEGEAFF.

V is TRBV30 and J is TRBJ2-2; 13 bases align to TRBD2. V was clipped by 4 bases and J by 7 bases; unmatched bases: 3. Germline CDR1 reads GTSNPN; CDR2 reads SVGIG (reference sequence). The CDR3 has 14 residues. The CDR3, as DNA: TGTGCCTGGAAGGGACTAGCGGGGATCGGGGAGCTGTTTTTT. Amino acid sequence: CAWKGLAGIGELFF.

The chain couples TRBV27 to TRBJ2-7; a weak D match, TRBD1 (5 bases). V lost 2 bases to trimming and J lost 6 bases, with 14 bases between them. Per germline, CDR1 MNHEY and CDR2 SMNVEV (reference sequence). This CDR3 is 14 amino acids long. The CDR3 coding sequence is TGTGCCAGCAGTTTACTTACAGGTTGGTCCGAGCAGTACTTC. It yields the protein CASSLLTGWSEQYF.

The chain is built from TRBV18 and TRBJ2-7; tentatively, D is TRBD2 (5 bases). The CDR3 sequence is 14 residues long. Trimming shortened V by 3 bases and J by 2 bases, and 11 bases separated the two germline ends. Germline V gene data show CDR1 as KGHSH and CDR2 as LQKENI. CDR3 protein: CASSPVGGTYEQYF. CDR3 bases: TGTGCCAGCTCACCCGTAGGAGGTACCTACGAGCAGTACTTC.

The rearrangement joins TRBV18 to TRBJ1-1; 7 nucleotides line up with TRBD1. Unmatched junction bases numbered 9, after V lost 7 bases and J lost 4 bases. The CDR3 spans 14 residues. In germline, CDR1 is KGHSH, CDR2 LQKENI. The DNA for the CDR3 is TGTGCCAGCTTACCCTCGACAGGGTTCACTGAAGCTTTCTTT. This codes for CASLPSTGFTEAFF.

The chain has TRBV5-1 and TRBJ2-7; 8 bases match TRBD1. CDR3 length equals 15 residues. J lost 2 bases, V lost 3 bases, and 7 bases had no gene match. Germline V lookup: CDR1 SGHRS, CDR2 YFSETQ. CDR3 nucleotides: TGCGCCAGCAGCTCCGGGACAGGCCCTACCTACGAGCAGTACTTC. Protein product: CASSSGTGPTYEQYF.

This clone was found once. In DNA form, the CDR3 reads TGCGCCAGCAGTGGGACAGACGAGGGATCACCCCTCCACTTT. The encoded protein is CASSGTDEGSPLHF. This chain connects TRBV10-1 to TRBJ1-6; possibly TRBD1 for D (6 bases). This CDR3 contains 14 residues. The V and J ends lost 4 bases and 10 bases respectively, with 14 bases between them. Per the germline V gene, CDR1 is WNHNN and CDR2 is SYGVQD (reference sequence).

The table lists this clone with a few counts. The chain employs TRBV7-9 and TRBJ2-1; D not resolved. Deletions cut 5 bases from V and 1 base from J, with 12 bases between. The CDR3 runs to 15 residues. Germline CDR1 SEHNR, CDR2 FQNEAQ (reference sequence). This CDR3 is CASSPISLSYNEQFF. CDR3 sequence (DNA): TGTGCCAGCAGCCCTATTAGTCTGTCCTACAATGAGCAGTTCTTC.

The CDR3, as DNA: TGTGCCAGCAGCCACACTAGCGGTACCTACGAGCAGTACTTC. It specifies CASSHTSGTYEQYF. The rearrangement uses TRBV27 and TRBJ2-5; 8 bases map to TRBD2. Gene TRBJ2-7 matches the end of the DNA better, so the J call may be wrong. Germline-derived CDR1 and CDR2 are MNHEY and SMNVEV (reference sequence). The CDR3 has 14 amino acids.